A selection of T cell receptor beta chains follows, all from one sample in a study of TIL therapy for anti-PD-1-resistant metastatic lung cancer. This table comes from immunoSEQ multiplex PCR, and its TCRdb copy is limited to in-frame clones, with some not included. The sample carries 45,000 to 75,000 clones, more than 75% recorded once. The specimen comprised blood, sampled at baseline. Source of these receptors: a person aged 25 to 80 with non-small cell lung cancer. Both conserved end residues are part of each CDR3. Size tells how often a clone was seen (once, few, many) or the class of an expanded clone, and some rows leave it out.

V gene,J gene,clone size,CDR3 protein
TRBV7-9,TRBJ2-1,once,CASSLKGSSYNEQFF
TRBV2,TRBJ1-2,.,CASSTMTNNYGYTF
TRBV19,TRBJ2-3,.,CASRASGTGTDTQYF
TRBV18,TRBJ1-4,.,CASSPPGFREKLFF
TRBV11-2,TRBJ1-2,.,CASSLGAQLNYGYTF
TRBV6-6,TRBJ2-5,.,CASSSQETQYF
TRBV19,TRBJ1-3,.,CASRSGSSGNTIYF
TRBV6-5,TRBJ2-1,.,CASGNGEAPKQFF
TRBV30,TRBJ2-1,.,CAWSVSGSYPYNEQFF
TRBV30,TRBJ2-7,.,CAWSVGVVYEQYF
TRBV5-1,TRBJ2-1,.,CASSTTSGSEQFF
TRBV9,TRBJ1-5,.,CASSVAPDNQPQHF
TRBV7-3,TRBJ2-1,.,CASSLGVPNEQFF
TRBV27,TRBJ1-3,many,CASSLTGRSTGNTIYF
TRBV12-3/TRBV12-4,TRBJ2-7,.,CASSLRGNYEQYF
TRBV24-1,TRBJ1-5,.,CATSGGRLQPQHF
TRBV15,TRBJ1-6,.,CATSRSGVGSPLHF
TRBV6-5,TRBJ1-1,.,CASSYSRQNTEAFF
TRBV13,TRBJ2-2,.,CASSSSDRGRTGELFF
TRBV28,TRBJ1-3,.,CASTPGGGGNTIYF
TRBV9,TRBJ1-5,.,CASSVEGAGQPQHF